This TCR beta chain is drawn from a study of vaccination effects on CD4 cells after COVID-19. The wider study: Antigen-specific CD4+ T cells were first expanded with viral peptide pools by the ViraFEST assay and only then sequenced. Study-wide points: Common cold coronaviruses were cross-recognized by only 1 of 255 vaccine-induced clones in healthy vaccinees.

The CDR3 has 15 residues. V was pared by 3 bases and J by 4 bases, with 12 bases between. Germline values: CDR1 LNHDA, CDR2 SQIVND (reference sequence). The assay was immunoSEQ multiplex PCR, and TCRdb's table has in-frame clones only and misses some. This table holds more than 30,000 clones, 60% to 75% found once. When around 10 days of culture had elapsed, CD4+ T cells were isolated. On both days 3 and 7, half of the culture medium was replaced with IL-2 medium. A note on this clone: Its specificity is unknown.

The receptor's source is a human donor who received a COVID-19 vaccine. This sample comprised CD4+ T cells from PBMCs cultured without peptide, obtained before COVID-19 vaccination. This sequence joins TRBV19 and TRBJ1-4; D is ambiguous. DNA for the CDR3: TGTGCCAGTAGTATCCTCTCCGGGAATAATGAAAAACTGTTTTTT. It codes for CASSILSGNNEKLFF.